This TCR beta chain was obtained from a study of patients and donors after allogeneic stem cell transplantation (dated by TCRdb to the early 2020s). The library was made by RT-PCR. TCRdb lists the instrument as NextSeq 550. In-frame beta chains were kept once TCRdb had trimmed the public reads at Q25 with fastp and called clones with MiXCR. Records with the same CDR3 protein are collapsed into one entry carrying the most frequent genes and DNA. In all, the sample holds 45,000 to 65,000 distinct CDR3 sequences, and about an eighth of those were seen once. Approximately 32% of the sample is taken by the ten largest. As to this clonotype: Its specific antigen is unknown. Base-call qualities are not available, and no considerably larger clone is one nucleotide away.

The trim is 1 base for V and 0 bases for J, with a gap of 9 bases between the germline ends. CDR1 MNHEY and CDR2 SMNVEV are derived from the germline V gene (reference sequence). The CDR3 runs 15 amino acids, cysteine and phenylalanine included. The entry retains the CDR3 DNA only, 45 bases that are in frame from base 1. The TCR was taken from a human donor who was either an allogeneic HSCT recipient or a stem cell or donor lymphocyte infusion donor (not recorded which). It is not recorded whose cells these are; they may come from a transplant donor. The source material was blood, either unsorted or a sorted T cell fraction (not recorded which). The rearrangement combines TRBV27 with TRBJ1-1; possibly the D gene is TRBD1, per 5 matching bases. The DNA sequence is TGTGCCAGCAGTTTATTCCAGGGTATGAACACTGAAGCTTTCTTT. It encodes CASSLFQGMNTEAFF.